What follows describes a single T cell receptor beta chain. Its antigen remains unidentified. Per-base qualities were not stored, and no clone one base away is much larger. These data belong to a study of shared clonotypes between healthy human individuals (dated by TCRdb to the early 2020s). For the study in its entirety: A couple of women and a few men aged 18 to 49 years were included in the cohort. For each donor, three plates each were used for CD4 naive and CD4 memory, two plates were used for CD8 naive, and one plate was used for CD8 memory. The study deeply sequenced blood TCR repertoires of 5 or 6 healthy adults to estimate repertoire size and the extent of clonotype sharing between individuals. To increase sequencing depth and limit assay-specific biases, different laboratories used diverse techniques to prepare libraries and sequence TCR repertoires. Per donor, leukapheresis produced somewhere between about 0.9 and 9.5 billion PBMCs.

Using the deep immunoSEQ assay, multiplex PCR amplified TCR CDR3 regions from genomic DNA. Extracted genomic DNA from each cell subset was spread evenly across all wells of several immunoSEQ 96-well plates, with each plate serving as a replicate. For sorted subsets, roughly 190 ng of genomic DNA, equivalent to around 30,000 T cell genomes, went into each replicate PCR. Purified libraries were quantified with a Qubit 3.0 fluorometer, sized on a Bioanalyzer 2100, and re-quantified with the KAPA Library Quantification kit. Each immunoSEQ 96-well plate was sequenced on its own single-read 150-cycle Illumina NextSeq 550 flow cell. Per the original workflow: Because the immunoSEQ output held only junctional sequences and lacked quality scores, the filtering could not match the filtering applied to full-length reads. Sequences were annotated with PyIR, a Python wrapper for IgBLAST v1.9, using IMGT germline references to assign V/J genes and CDR3. Reads were filtered out if the reads had weak V/J assignments (E-value above 1e-6), no CDR3, stop codons, out-of-frame junctions, or ambiguous translated residues. A V3J clonotype was defined by an identical inferred V gene, J gene, and CDR3 amino acid sequence. Percentage overlap between repertoires was computed as shared unique clonotypes divided by the size of the smaller repertoire. RTK rarefaction, the Chao1 estimator, and Recon v2.1 estimates of unobserved clonotypes were used to assess repertoire richness. OLGA was used to compute generation probabilities for all TCRbeta clonotypes that the gDNA method yielded from several donors. TCRdb stores this immuneACCESS table with in-frame sequences only. Part of the clones is absent; in the studies checked, under half of the shortfall reflects unresolved V genes, and no reason is known for the rest. The DNA gave D and trimming, while V, J and clone size come from that table. For this sample there are around 690,000 clones; 90% appear just once. The ten largest clones represent 34% of the sample.

Donors were healthy HIV-negative adults with no recently reported acute infections or vaccinations. Only Caucasian adults living in Nashville, Tennessee, USA were represented among the donors. CD8 memory samples were composed of magnetically selected CD45RO+ cells combined with CCR7-negative CD45RA+ effector memory (TemRA) cells. After blood collection by leukapheresis, PBMCs were isolated using Ficoll-Histopaque density gradient centrifugation and then cryopreserved in the vapor phase of liquid nitrogen. Analytical flow cytometry was used to check the purity and quantity of every magnetically sorted T cell population. From each sorted fraction, genomic DNA was isolated and quantified by UV absorbance on a Nanodrop 2000c. Measured from the cysteine to the phenylalanine, the CDR3 is 16 residues long. Only the CDR3 part of the read is kept: 48 bases, read in frame from the first base. The germline V gene encodes CDR1 SGDLS and CDR2 YYNGEE. Trimming takes 0 bases from V and 5 bases from J, and the germline ends sit 17 bases apart.

Broader findings and caveats from the paper: Larger estimated clonotype richness was generally found for naive subsets than for memory subsets. Sampling was restricted to blood, and TCR repertoires in tissues likely differ from the TCR repertoires found in blood. Pairwise subsampling led to the expectation that sequencing depth would affect the degree of clonotype sharing among donors. Compared with non-shared clonotypes, the clonotypes found in all four sorted-subset donors had higher generation probabilities. Incomplete sequencing was indicated by rarefaction of sorted-subset datasets, despite the large sequencing depth. The small number of donors limited the genetic and exposure-history diversity represented. When a handful of donors were compared, the shared fraction of clonotypes was 5% to 6.5% for naive CD4, roughly 3.4% for naive CD8, 2% to 2.5% for memory CD4, and around 0.4% for memory CD8.

Here the chain combines TRBV9 and TRBJ2-5; no D gene is confidently identified. Sequencing was carried out using memory CD8+ T cells from PBMCs. Taken with the paper, the label for cell subset or site translates to: CD45RO+ cells pooled with CCR7-negative TemRA cells. The receptor comes from a man aged 18 to 35 in good health. Some clones in this sample may be carry-over from other donors' samples. The nucleotides read TGTGCCAGCAGCGTAGGTACCTCACCCCTTTTGGAGACCCAGTACTTC. This yields the protein CASSVGTSPLLETQYF.